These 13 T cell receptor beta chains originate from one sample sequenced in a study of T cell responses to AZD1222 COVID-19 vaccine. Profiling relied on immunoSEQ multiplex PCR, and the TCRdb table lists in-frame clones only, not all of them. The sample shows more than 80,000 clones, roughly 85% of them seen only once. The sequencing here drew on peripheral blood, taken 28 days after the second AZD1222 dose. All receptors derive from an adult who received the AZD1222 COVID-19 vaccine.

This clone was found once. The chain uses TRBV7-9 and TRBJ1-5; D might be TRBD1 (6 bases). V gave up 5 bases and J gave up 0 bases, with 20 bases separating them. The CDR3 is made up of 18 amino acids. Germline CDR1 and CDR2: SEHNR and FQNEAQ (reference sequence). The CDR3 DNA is TGTGCCAGCAGCCTCGTACTACAGGGTACCGATAGCAATCAGCCCCAGCATTTT. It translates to CASSLVLQGTDSNQPQHF.

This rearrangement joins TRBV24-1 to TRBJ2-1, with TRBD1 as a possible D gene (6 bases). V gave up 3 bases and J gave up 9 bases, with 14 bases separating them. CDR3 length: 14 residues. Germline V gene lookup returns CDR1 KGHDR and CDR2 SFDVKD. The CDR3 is CATSDPRTGSEQFF. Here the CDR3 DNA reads TGTGCCACCAGTGATCCAAGAACAGGGAGTGAGCAGTTCTTC.

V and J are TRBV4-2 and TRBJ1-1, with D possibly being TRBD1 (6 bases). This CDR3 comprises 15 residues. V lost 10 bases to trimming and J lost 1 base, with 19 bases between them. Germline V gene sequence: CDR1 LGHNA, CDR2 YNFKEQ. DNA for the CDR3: TGTGCCACCATGGGGACAACCGTTGGGAACACTGAAGCTTTCTTT. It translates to CATMGTTVGNTEAFF.

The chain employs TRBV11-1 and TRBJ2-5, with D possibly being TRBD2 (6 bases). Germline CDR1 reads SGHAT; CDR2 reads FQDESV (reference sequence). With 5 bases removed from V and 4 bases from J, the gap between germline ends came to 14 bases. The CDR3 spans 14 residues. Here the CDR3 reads CASSPELGGETQYF. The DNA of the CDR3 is TGTGCCAGCAGCCCCGAGTTGGGGGGAGAGACCCAGTACTTC.

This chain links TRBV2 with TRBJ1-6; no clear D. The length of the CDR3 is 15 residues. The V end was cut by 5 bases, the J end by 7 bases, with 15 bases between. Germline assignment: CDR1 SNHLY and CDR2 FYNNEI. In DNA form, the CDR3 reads TGTGCCAGCAGTTCTGACGGTCTTAGGAATTCACCCCTCCACTTT. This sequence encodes CASSSDGLRNSPLHF. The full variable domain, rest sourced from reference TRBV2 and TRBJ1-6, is EPEVTQTPSHQVTQMGQEVILRCVPISNHLYFYWYRQILGQKVEFLVSFYNNEISEKSEIFDDQFSVERPDGSNFTLKIRSTKLEDSAMYFCASSSDGLRNSPLHFGNGTRLTVT.

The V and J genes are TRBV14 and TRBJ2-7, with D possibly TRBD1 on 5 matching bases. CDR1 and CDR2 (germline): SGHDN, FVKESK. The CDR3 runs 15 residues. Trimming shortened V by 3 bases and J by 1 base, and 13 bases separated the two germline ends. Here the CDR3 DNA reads TGTGCCAGCAGCCATTTCGGCAGGGCTTCCTACGAGCAGTACTTC. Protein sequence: CASSHFGRASYEQYF.

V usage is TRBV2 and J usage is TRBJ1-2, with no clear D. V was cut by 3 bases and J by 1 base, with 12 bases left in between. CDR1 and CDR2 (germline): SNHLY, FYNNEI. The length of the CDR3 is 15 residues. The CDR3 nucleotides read TGTGCCAGCAGTGATGGGTCACAGCTTAACTATGGCTACACCTTC. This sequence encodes CASSDGSQLNYGYTF.

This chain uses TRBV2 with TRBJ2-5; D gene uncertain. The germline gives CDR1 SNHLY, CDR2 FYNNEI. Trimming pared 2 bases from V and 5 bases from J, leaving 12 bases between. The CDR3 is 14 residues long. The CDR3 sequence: CASSEWSSWETQYF. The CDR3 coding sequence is TGTGCCAGCAGTGAATGGTCCAGCTGGGAGACCCAGTACTTC.

CDR3 nucleotide sequence: TGTGCCACCAGCAGAGCTTTCACTGAAGCTTTCTTT. This translates into CATSRAFTEAFF. The chain has TRBV15 and TRBJ1-1; D is undetermined. Trimming removed 1 base from V and 4 bases from J, with 4 bases in between. The CDR3 covers 12 residues. In germline, CDR1 is LNHNV, CDR2 YYDKDF (reference sequence).

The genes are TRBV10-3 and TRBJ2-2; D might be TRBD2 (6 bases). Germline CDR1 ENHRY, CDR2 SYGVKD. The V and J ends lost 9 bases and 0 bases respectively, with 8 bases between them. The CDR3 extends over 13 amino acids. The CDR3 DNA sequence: TGTGCCATAGGGACTTCGAACACCGGGGAGCTGTTTTTT. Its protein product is CAIGTSNTGELFF.

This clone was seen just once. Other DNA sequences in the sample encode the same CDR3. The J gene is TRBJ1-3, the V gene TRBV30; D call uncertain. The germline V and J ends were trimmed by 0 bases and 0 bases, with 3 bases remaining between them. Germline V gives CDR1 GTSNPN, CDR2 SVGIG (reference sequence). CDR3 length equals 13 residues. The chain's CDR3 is CAWSVHSGNTIYF. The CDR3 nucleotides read TGTGCCTGGAGTGTACACTCTGGAAACACCATATATTTT.

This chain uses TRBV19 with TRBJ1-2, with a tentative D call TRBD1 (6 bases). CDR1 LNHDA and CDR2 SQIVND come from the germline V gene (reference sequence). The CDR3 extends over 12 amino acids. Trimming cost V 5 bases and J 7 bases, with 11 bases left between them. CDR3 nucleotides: TGTGCCAGTAGTTTGACAGGTACTGGCTACACCTTC. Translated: CASSLTGTGYTF.

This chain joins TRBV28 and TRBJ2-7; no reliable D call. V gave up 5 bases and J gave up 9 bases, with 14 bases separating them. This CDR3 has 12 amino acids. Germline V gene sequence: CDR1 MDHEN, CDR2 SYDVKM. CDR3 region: CASSLQRGGQYF. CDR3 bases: TGTGCCAGCAGTCTCCAGAGAGGTGGGCAGTACTTC.